These 27 T cell receptor beta chains were all obtained from the same sample, sequenced in a study of T cell changes during pregnancy in multiple sclerosis. Assay: immunoSEQ multiplex PCR; the TCRdb copy retains only in-frame clones and omits some. The repertoire has approximately 130,000 clones, roughly 95% of them found once; the top ten carry over 0.35%. The sample here was peripheral blood, taken after pregnancy. Source of these receptors: a female donor with multiple sclerosis, enrolled in a pregnancy study.

This clone came up once. J is TRBJ1-4 and V is TRBV5-4; weak D call: TRBD1 (6 bases). Germline V gene sequence: CDR1 SGHNT, CDR2 YYREEE (reference sequence). Trimming cost V 0 bases and J 2 bases, with 8 bases left between them. The CDR3 has 15 amino acids. CDR3 DNA sequence: TGTGCCAGCAGCTTGGACAGGGCTACTAATGAAAAACTGTTTTTT. This translates into CASSLDRATNEKLFF.

The chain recombines TRBV27 with TRBJ2-2, with 7 bases aligning to TRBD2. With 5 bases clipped from V and 4 bases from J, the junction kept 7 bases outside the gene matches. The CDR3 totals 15 residues. Germline CDR1 is MNHEY and CDR2 is SMNVEV (reference sequence). CDR3 in amino acids: CASSLIGRGTGELFF. The CDR3 bases are TGTGCCAGCAGTCTCATTGGGAGGGGCACCGGGGAGCTGTTTTTT.

The rearrangement joins TRBV7-9 to TRBJ1-1, with D possibly TRBD1 on 5 matching bases. The V end lost 8 bases, the J end lost 0 bases, and 13 bases lay between the germline ends. This CDR3 has 14 amino acids. The V gene's germline CDR1 is SEHNR and CDR2 FQNEAQ (reference sequence). CDR3 bases: TGTGCCAGCTCCACCGACAGTCTGAACACTGAAGCTTTCTTT. Translating gives CASSTDSLNTEAFF.

This chain joins TRBV7-9 and TRBJ2-7; D uncertain. Germline assignment: CDR1 SEHNR and CDR2 FQNEAQ (reference sequence). Trimming took 2 bases from V and 6 from J, leaving 5 bases between them. This CDR3 spans 11 amino acids. The CDR3 sequence is CASSLRGEQYF. CDR3 sequence (DNA): TGTGCCAGCAGCTTAAGAGGCGAGCAGTACTTC.

The chain recombines TRBV12-5 with TRBJ2-3, with 12 bases that match TRBD1. The trim removed 4 bases at V and 4 bases at J, leaving 3 bases unmatched. CDR1 and CDR2 (germline): LGHNT, FRNRAP. This CDR3 region has 15 residues. CDR3 in DNA: TGTGCTAGTGGTTCCGGGACAGGGGGCCCAGATACGCAGTATTTT. It specifies CASGSGTGGPDTQYF. Together with reference TRBV12-5 and TRBJ2-3, the CDR3 gives the full variable domain: DARVTQTPRHKVTEMGQEVTMRCQPILGHNTVFWYRQTMMQGLELLAYFRNRAPLDDSGMPKDRFSAEMPDATLATLKIQPSEPRDSAVYFCASGSGTGGPDTQYFGPGTRLTVL.

This chain joins TRBV19 and TRBJ2-2; D is perhaps TRBD2 (6 bases). The V end was cut by 10 bases, the J end by 5 bases, with 17 bases between. CDR1 is LNHDA, CDR2 SQIVND, per germline (reference sequence). CDR3 length equals 14 residues. The DNA for the CDR3 is TGTGCCACATCCGGGAGCCAGGGAACCGGGGAGCTGTTTTTT. As protein: CATSGSQGTGELFF.

This clone was picked up one time. The V call is TRBV7-6, the J call TRBJ2-1; a possible D gene is TRBD1 (5 bases). This CDR3 contains 13 residues. In germline, CDR1 is SGHVS, CDR2 FNYEAQ. V lost 2 bases and J 8 bases, leaving 10 bases between the germline ends. The CDR3 protein is CASSLRRGDEQFF. In DNA, the CDR3 is TGTGCCAGCAGCTTAAGAAGGGGTGATGAGCAGTTCTTC.

J is TRBJ2-7 and V is TRBV6-5; TRBD1 matches at 12 bases. J gave up 4 bases and V 2 bases, and 3 bases lay outside the gene matches. This CDR3 spans 15 amino acids. Germline V lookup: CDR1 MNHEY, CDR2 SVGAGI. The CDR3 loop is CASSYGTGGGYEQYF. The CDR3, as DNA: TGTGCCAGCAGTTACGGGACAGGGGGCGGGTACGAGCAGTACTTC.

V usage is TRBV6-6 and J usage is TRBJ2-2, with TRBD2 matching over 7 bases. In germline, CDR1 is MNHNY, CDR2 SVGAGI (reference sequence). The CDR3 totals 15 residues. The V gene end was trimmed by 6 bases and the J gene end by 1 base; junction bases not matched to a gene: 5. CDR3 bases: TGTGCCAGCAGACGAAGCGGGATGAACACCGGGGAGCTGTTTTTT. It yields the protein CASRRSGMNTGELFF.

The genes are TRBV6-5 and TRBJ2-1; 10 bases line up with TRBD2. The germline V gene encodes CDR1 MNHEY and CDR2 SVGAGI. J was trimmed by 5 bases and V by 2 bases; bases with no gene match: 6. The CDR3 spans 16 residues. The CDR3 is CASSYRAGGRHNEQFF. In nucleotides, the CDR3 is TGTGCCAGCAGTTACCGAGCGGGAGGGCGACACAATGAGCAGTTCTTC.

This sequence joins TRBV27 and TRBJ1-2; the match to TRBD1 covers 7 bases. Looked up from germline, CDR1 is MNHEY and CDR2 is SMNVEV (reference sequence). Trimming cost V 3 bases and J 2 bases; bases outside gene matches: 3. This CDR3 is 14 amino acids long. The CDR3 spells CASSFARGNYGYTF. CDR3 nucleotide sequence: TGTGCCAGCAGTTTCGCCAGGGGGAACTATGGCTACACCTTC.

The chain employs TRBV5-1 and TRBJ2-1; 8 nucleotides align to TRBD2. The CDR3 consists of 16 residues. After removal of 5 bases from V and 8 bases from J, the junction contained 15 bases not matched to a gene. Germline values: CDR1 SGHRS, CDR2 YFSETQ. CDR3 region: CASRSEGAAGVHEQFF. CDR3 DNA: TGCGCCAGCAGGTCTGAGGGCGCAGCGGGAGTGCATGAGCAGTTCTTC.

The chain couples TRBV28 to TRBJ1-1; TRBD1 aligns across 10 bases. V lost 2 bases to trimming and J lost 1 base; unmatched junction nucleotides: 1. CDR1 is MDHEN, CDR2 SYDVKM, per germline. The CDR3 is made up of 15 amino acids. This chain's CDR3 is CASSLGTGANTEAFF. The CDR3 DNA follows: TGTGCCAGCAGTTTAGGGACAGGGGCGAACACTGAAGCTTTCTTT.

The CDR3 DNA sequence: TGTGCCAGCAGCTCAAGTTTACAGGGTCCTGGGAGAGGACAAGATACGCAGTATTTT. Protein product: CASSSSLQGPGRGQDTQYF. The chain links TRBV11-3 to TRBJ2-3; D possibly corresponds to TRBD1 (6 bases). The CDR3 has 19 amino acids. The V end was cut by 4 bases, the J end by 5 bases, with 28 bases between. Germline values: CDR1 SGHNT, CDR2 YENEEA.

The rearrangement joins TRBV19 to TRBJ2-1; weak D call: TRBD2 (6 bases). Germline V gene data show CDR1 as LNHDA and CDR2 as SQIVND (reference sequence). The CDR3 covers 12 residues. V shed 4 bases and J shed 5 bases, with 6 bases lying between them. DNA of the CDR3: TGTGCCAGTAGTACGGGAGACAATGAGCAGTTCTTC. Encoded protein: CASSTGDNEQFF.

The chain couples TRBV6-1 to TRBJ2-3; 13 bases match TRBD2. The J segment lost 6 bases and the V segment lost 6 bases, leaving 6 bases of the junction unmatched. The CDR3 has 15 amino acids. CDR1 MNHNS and CDR2 SASEGT come from the germline V gene. The CDR3 protein is CASRRTSGSYDTQYF. CDR3 DNA sequence: TGTGCCAGCAGAAGGACTAGCGGGAGTTACGATACGCAGTATTTT.

This clone was detected only once. The gene calls are TRBV7-9 and TRBJ1-4; 9 bases align to TRBD1. Trimming took 4 bases from V and 8 from J; bases not matched to a gene: 11. Germline assignment: CDR1 SEHNR and CDR2 FQNEAQ (reference sequence). The CDR3 consists of 16 residues. The CDR3 sequence is CASSSSTGTGLEKLFF. The CDR3 nucleotides read TGTGCCAGCAGCTCTTCGACCGGGACAGGGCTCGAAAAACTGTTTTTT.

V is TRBV7-8 and J is TRBJ2-5; D gene ambiguous. The CDR3 runs 11 residues. Germline values: CDR1 SGHVS, CDR2 FQNEAQ. Trimming removed 4 bases at V and 3 bases at J, with 3 bases between. CDR3 sequence reads: CASSSEETQYF. CDR3 nucleotide sequence: TGTGCCAGCAGCTCAGAAGAGACCCAGTACTTC.

The table lists this clone with a count of one. The rearrangement joins TRBV27 to TRBJ2-1, with D possibly TRBD1 on 5 matching bases. The V end lost 5 bases, the J end lost 0 bases, and 11 bases lay between the germline ends. Looked up from germline, CDR1 is MNHEY and CDR2 is SMNVEV (reference sequence). The CDR3 is 15 residues long. The DNA of the CDR3 is TGTGCCAGCAGTCCGGACATTAGCTCCTACAATGAGCAGTTCTTC. Its protein is CASSPDISSYNEQFF.

The V and J genes are TRBV19 and TRBJ2-1; 9 bases align to TRBD2. Germline V CDR1 and CDR2: LNHDA, SQIVND (reference sequence). The CDR3 totals 13 residues. Unmatched junction bases numbered 7, after V lost 6 bases and J lost 10 bases. The CDR3 sequence: CASSFLTSGEQFF. CDR3 in DNA: TGTGCCAGTAGCTTCCTGACTAGCGGCGAGCAGTTCTTC.

The chain's CDR3 is CAWSVGDSNQPQHF. CDR3 bases: TGTGCCTGGAGTGTCGGAGATAGCAATCAGCCCCAGCATTTT. This chain links TRBV30 with TRBJ1-5; D unclear. Germline V gene lookup returns CDR1 GTSNPN and CDR2 SVGIG (reference sequence). The length of the CDR3 is 14 residues. Trimming took 0 bases from V and 0 from J, leaving 6 bases between them.

This chain joins TRBV29-1 and TRBJ2-1; TRBD1 matches at 7 bases. CDR3 size: 12 residues. With V trimmed by 6 bases and J by 2 bases, 1 base remained unmatched. Germline CDR1 reads SQVTM; CDR2 reads ANQGSEA. CDR3 loop: CSVGQAYNEQFF. DNA of the CDR3: TGCAGCGTCGGACAGGCCTACAATGAGCAGTTCTTC.

The chain joins TRBV5-4 to TRBJ2-1, with 9 bases aligning to TRBD1. This CDR3 has 15 residues. The V gene's germline CDR1 is SGHNT and CDR2 YYREEE (reference sequence). J lost 8 bases, V lost 4 bases, and 10 bases had no gene match. In DNA form, the CDR3 reads TGTGCCAGCAGCCTGTACAGGGGGCCCGATGATGAGCAGTTCTTC. Translated: CASSLYRGPDDEQFF.

V and J are TRBV9 and TRBJ2-3, with 7 bases lining up with TRBD2. The CDR3 covers 17 residues. The germline gives CDR1 SGDLS, CDR2 YYNGEE. V gave up 1 base and J gave up 2 bases; unmatched junction bases: 10. The CDR3 DNA follows: TGTGCCAGCAGCGTAAGTTTATGGGCGGGAGCCACAGATACGCAGTATTTT. As protein: CASSVSLWAGATDTQYF.

This clone was observed a single time. The genes are TRBV18 and TRBJ2-7; D ambiguous. Trimming stripped 7 bases from V and 1 base from J, with 17 bases between. Per the germline V gene, CDR1 is KGHSH and CDR2 is LQKENI. The CDR3 sequence is 15 residues long. The DNA for the CDR3 is TGTGCCAGCTTCGAAAGTCCAGCGCAATCCTACGAGCAGTACTTC. Translated: CASFESPAQSYEQYF.

The gene calls are TRBV10-3 and TRBJ2-7; 9 nucleotides align to TRBD1. V dropped 4 bases and J dropped 2; count of bases not matched to a gene: 9. The CDR3 is 16 amino acids. Germline V gene lookup returns CDR1 ENHRY and CDR2 SYGVKD. The CDR3 region is CAISGNRDRETYEQYF. As DNA, the CDR3 is TGTGCCATCAGTGGTAACCGGGACAGGGAAACCTACGAGCAGTACTTC.

The rearrangement joins TRBV6-6 to TRBJ2-5; TRBD2 matches at 8 bases. The V segment lost 0 bases and the J segment 5 bases; nucleotides outside the gene matches: 8. The CDR3 has 16 amino acids. The V gene's germline CDR1 is MNHNY and CDR2 SVGAGI (reference sequence). CDR3 in amino acids: CASSYSERREEETQYF. CDR3 bases: TGTGCCAGCAGTTACTCTGAACGGCGGGAGGAGGAGACCCAGTACTTC.